Listed below are T cell receptor beta chains from one sample, sequenced in a study of preoperative IRX-2 immunotherapy in early breast cancer. The table came from immunoSEQ multiplex PCR; TCRdb's copy has only in-frame clones and leaves some out. The sample lists 25,000 to 30,000 clones; about 81% were seen once. Sequencing used lymph node tissue, obtained after IRX-2 immunotherapy. The origin of the receptors is a human donor with breast cancer. Both conserved end residues are part of each CDR3. The D gene is left open where the match is weak. The listing skips clone size in some rows; elsewhere it reads once, few, many or a size class.

J: TRBJ2-6
size: once
D: -
V: TRBV9
CDR3: CASSPGTSTGANVLTF
DNA: TGTGCCAGCAGCCCCGGGACTTCGACTGGGGCCAACGTCCTGACTTTC

J: TRBJ2-3
size: -
D: -
V: TRBV6-8
CDR3: CASSFWGGQGTDTQYF
DNA: TGTGCCAGCAGTTTTTGGGGGGGACAGGGCACAGATACGCAGTATTTT

J: TRBJ1-1
size: -
D: -
V: TRBV29-1
CDR3: CSALDRLNTEAFF
DNA: TGCAGCGCCCTGGACAGATTGAACACTGAAGCTTTCTTT

J: TRBJ1-1
size: few
D: -
V: TRBV18
CDR3: CASSPLNMAGAYTEAFF
DNA: TGTGCCAGCTCACCACTCAACATGGCAGGGGCCTATACTGAAGCTTTCTTT

J: TRBJ1-5
size: -
D: TRBD1
V: TRBV19
CDR3: CASTGTGQSNQPQHF
DNA: TGTGCCAGTACCGGGACAGGGCAGAGCAATCAGCCCCAGCATTTT

J: TRBJ1-5
size: -
D: -
V: TRBV6-8
CDR3: CASSVRDIPNQPQHF
DNA: TGTGCCAGCAGTGTACGGGACATCCCCAATCAGCCCCAGCATTTT

J: TRBJ2-1
size: few
D: -
V: TRBV16
CDR3: CASSQLQANEQFF
DNA: TGTGCCAGCAGCCAATTACAGGCCAATGAGCAGTTCTTC

J: TRBJ1-1
size: -
D: -
V: TRBV14
CDR3: CASSPTGQLMNTEAFF
DNA: TGTGCCAGCAGCCCGACGGGCCAACTGATGAACACTGAAGCTTTCTTT

J: TRBJ2-1
size: -
D: -
V: TRBV28
CDR3: CASSFLATEQFF
DNA: TGTGCCAGCAGTTTTTTAGCAACCGAGCAGTTCTTC

J: TRBJ1-1
size: once
D: -
V: TRBV5-1
CDR3: CASSSDMMNTEAFF
DNA: TGCGCCAGCAGCAGCGACATGATGAACACTGAAGCTTTCTTT

J: TRBJ1-5
size: -
D: -
V: TRBV19
CDR3: CASSIPINQPQHF
DNA: TGTGCCAGTAGTATCCCGATCAATCAGCCCCAGCATTTT

J: TRBJ2-1
size: -
D: -
V: TRBV1
CDR3: CASSHVAGRGYNEQFF
DNA: TGCGCCAGCAGCCATGTGGCGGGGCGGGGTTACAATGAGCAGTTCTTC

J: TRBJ2-1
size: -
D: TRBD2
V: TRBV29-1
CDR3: CSVAGPGGGDYNEQFF
DNA: TGCAGCGTTGCGGGCCCCGGGGGGGGCGACTACAATGAGCAGTTCTTC

J: TRBJ1-2
size: -
D: -
V: TRBV14
CDR3: CASSQGGYGYTF
DNA: TGTGCCAGCAGCCAAGGAGGCTATGGCTACACCTTC

J: TRBJ2-1
size: -
D: -
V: TRBV28
CDR3: CASSPPSGEDEQFF
DNA: TGTGCCAGCAGTCCCCCGAGTGGTGAGGATGAGCAGTTCTTC

J: TRBJ2-7
size: -
D: TRBD1
V: TRBV30
CDR3: CAWSWDRGFYEQYF
DNA: TGTGCCTGGAGTTGGGACAGGGGGTTCTACGAGCAGTACTTC

J: TRBJ1-6
size: -
D: -
V: TRBV25-1
CDR3: CASPALMGRNSPLHF
DNA: TGTGCCAGCCCTGCCCTAATGGGTCGCAATTCACCCCTCCACTTT

J: TRBJ1-1
size: -
D: -
V: TRBV6-8
CDR3: CASSQPANTEAFF
DNA: TGTGCCAGCAGTCAACCGGCTAACACTGAAGCTTTCTTT

J: TRBJ2-2
size: -
D: TRBD1
V: TRBV18
CDR3: CASSLGQGATGELFF
DNA: TGTGCCAGCTCACTCGGACAGGGGGCTACCGGGGAGCTGTTTTTT

J: TRBJ2-3
size: -
D: TRBD2
V: TRBV15
CDR3: CATSRTSGGGGDTQYF
DNA: TGTGCCACCAGCAGAACTAGCGGGGGGGGCGGAGATACGCAGTATTTT

J: TRBJ1-4
size: -
D: -
V: TRBV14
CDR3: CASSLQGESEKLFF
DNA: TGTGCCAGCAGTTTACAGGGAGAGTCTGAAAAACTGTTTTTT

J: TRBJ2-3
size: -
D: -
V: TRBV9
CDR3: CASSLGQGGSDTQYF
DNA: TGTGCCAGCAGCCTAGGGCAGGGTGGCTCAGATACGCAGTATTTT

J: TRBJ2-4
size: -
D: -
V: TRBV18
CDR3: CASSPQRAENIQYF
DNA: TGTGCCAGCTCACCACAGAGGGCCGAAAACATTCAGTACTTC

J: TRBJ1-2
size: -
D: -
V: TRBV6-8
CDR3: CASAPDSNYGYTF
DNA: TGTGCCAGTGCGCCGGACAGCAACTATGGCTACACCTTC

J: TRBJ1-6
size: -
D: TRBD1
V: TRBV29-1
CDR3: CSVGTGDSPLHF
DNA: TGCAGCGTTGGGACAGGGGATTCACCCCTCCACTTT

J: TRBJ2-1
size: -
D: -
V: TRBV29-1
CDR3: CSVRVASSYNEQFF
DNA: TGCAGCGTTCGCGTGGCTAGCTCCTACAATGAGCAGTTCTTC

J: TRBJ2-1
size: few
D: TRBD1
V: TRBV11-3
CDR3: CASRTDRPSSYNEQFF
DNA: TGTGCCAGCAGAACGGACAGGCCGAGCTCCTACAATGAGCAGTTCTTC

J: TRBJ1-5
size: -
D: -
V: TRBV18
CDR3: CASSPARNQPQHF
DNA: TGTGCCAGCTCACCGGCTAGGAATCAGCCCCAGCATTTT

J: TRBJ1-4
size: -
D: TRBD1
V: TRBV6-7
CDR3: CASSYSTQGAANEKLFF
DNA: TGTGCCAGCAGTTACTCCACCCAGGGGGCAGCTAATGAAAAACTGTTTTTT

J: TRBJ1-4
size: -
D: TRBD1
V: TRBV6-8
CDR3: CASSPYRGNEKLFF
DNA: TGTGCCAGCAGTCCTTACAGGGGGAATGAAAAACTGTTTTTT

J: TRBJ2-3
size: few
D: -
V: TRBV10-2
CDR3: CASSEVLITDTQYF
DNA: TGCGCCAGCAGTGAGGTCCTGATCACAGATACGCAGTATTTT

J: TRBJ1-2
size: -
D: -
V: TRBV18
CDR3: CASSPDSGSYGYTF
DNA: TGTGCCAGCTCACCAGACAGCGGGTCCTATGGCTACACCTTC

J: TRBJ2-7
size: -
D: -
V: TRBV6-8
CDR3: CASRPGQVYEQYF
DNA: TGTGCCAGCAGACCGGGACAAGTCTACGAGCAGTACTTC

J: TRBJ2-2
size: -
D: -
V: TRBV10-2
CDR3: CASRGNSYTGELFF
DNA: TGCGCCAGCAGGGGTAACAGTTACACCGGGGAGCTGTTTTTT

J: TRBJ1-5
size: -
D: -
V: TRBV18
CDR3: CASSPRSAGNSNQPQHF
DNA: TGTGCCAGCTCACCACGCTCTGCGGGGAATAGCAATCAGCCCCAGCATTTT

J: TRBJ1-1
size: -
D: -
V: TRBV27
CDR3: CASSLTPVGTEAFF
DNA: TGTGCCAGCAGTTTGACGCCGGTGGGCACTGAAGCTTTCTTT

J: TRBJ1-2
size: -
D: -
V: TRBV29-1
CDR3: CSVNLEGTNYGYTF
DNA: TGCAGCGTTAACCTGGAAGGGACTAACTATGGCTACACCTTC

J: TRBJ2-5
size: -
D: TRBD2
V: TRBV19
CDR3: CASSIGLAGGRETQYF
DNA: TGTGCCAGTAGTATTGGCCTAGCGGGGGGTCGAGAGACCCAGTACTTC

J: TRBJ2-1
size: -
D: -
V: TRBV5-1
CDR3: CASIHSSGSGNEQFF
DNA: TGCGCCAGCATACATAGTAGCGGTTCAGGGAATGAGCAGTTCTTC

J: TRBJ2-5
size: -
D: -
V: TRBV19
CDR3: CASTSGPDRDQYF
DNA: TGTGCCAGTACCTCGGGACCAGATAGGGACCAGTACTTC

J: TRBJ1-2
size: -
D: -
V: TRBV6-8
CDR3: CASSPSGRGYYGYTF
DNA: TGTGCCAGCAGCCCATCCGGGCGAGGGTACTATGGCTACACCTTC

J: TRBJ1-2
size: -
D: -
V: TRBV23-1
CDR3: CASSQSQQAGGYGYTF
DNA: TGCGCCAGCAGTCAATCGCAACAGGCGGGGGGCTATGGCTACACCTTC

J: TRBJ1-2
size: -
D: TRBD1
V: TRBV7-1
CDR3: CASSPWDRGRGYTF
DNA: TGTGCCAGCAGCCCTTGGGACAGGGGGCGAGGCTACACCTTC

J: TRBJ1-1
size: few
D: -
V: TRBV15
CDR3: CATSRALSMNTEAFF
DNA: TGTGCCACCAGCAGAGCTCTGTCCATGAACACTGAAGCTTTCTTT

J: TRBJ1-5
size: -
D: -
V: TRBV18
CDR3: CASSPEPGRNQPQHF
DNA: TGTGCCAGCTCACCAGAACCAGGGAGAAATCAGCCCCAGCATTTT

J: TRBJ1-4
size: -
D: -
V: TRBV30
CDR3: CAWSVQALNEKLFF
DNA: TGTGCCTGGAGTGTACAGGCCCTTAATGAAAAACTGTTTTTT

J: TRBJ1-5
size: -
D: -
V: TRBV28
CDR3: CASSRLGAGGQPQHF
DNA: TGTGCCAGCAGTCGCCTTGGGGCGGGGGGTCAGCCCCAGCATTTT